The T cell receptor (beta chain) under discussion was sequenced for a study of regulatory T cells in long-lasting Graves disease. The CDR3 runs to 16 residues. Germline-derived CDR1 and CDR2 are SNHLY and FYNNEI. V shed 6 bases and J shed 2 bases, with 20 bases lying between them. The time point denotes: newly diagnosed GD, antithyroid drugs for less than 3 months. Extracted RNA from PBMCs served as the source of the TCR library. Arm-PCR of CDR3 regions and iRepertoire HTBI primers were used to build TCR beta libraries. TCRdb fed the multiplex PCR reads into MiXCR, producing one record per CDR3 protein. The data show 450,000 to 500,000 distinct CDR3 sequences, 15% to 20% seen once. These data also featured in a second study, about T cells in Graves' hyperthyroidism and ophthalmopathy.

Source: peripheral blood mononuclear cells (PBMCs), taken at new diagnosis, from a patient treated with antithyroid drugs. The J gene is TRBJ2-7, the V gene TRBV2, with a tentative D call TRBD1 (7 bases). The receptor comes from a man in his forties with Graves disease. Here the CDR3 reads CASSQGPAGQPYEQYF. CDR3 in DNA: TGTGCCAGCAGCCAAGGTCCGGCGGGACAGCCCTACGAGCAGTACTTC.